This TCR beta chain emerged from a study of blood T cell repertoires in COVID-19 (dated by TCRdb to between 2020 and 2021). The study in broad terms: Collaborator samples came from the United States, Italy and Spain and covered acute and convalescent phases of COVID-19. The material from the prospective study consisted of cDNA or gDNA derived from T cells, B-cell-depleted T cells, or PBMCs. Deeply sampled blood TCRbeta repertoires from subjects exposed to, actively infected with, or recovered from COVID-19 were included in the dataset. The repertoires were made available in a free public database intended to serve as a resource for research on the immune response to SARS-CoV-2. Samples came from the ongoing ImmuneRACE study (first 160 participants) plus 1,254 subjects from 6 global collaborators. A de-identified subject ID, COVID-19 status, age in years and sex were almost always included in the sample metadata. Where HLA class I and class II types were available, the types were taken from metadata supplied by the sample provider, not from assay-based typing.

With regard to this clone: Its binding antigen is unknown. The input lacks base qualities; no much larger clone sits a single base away.

General findings and caveats noted by the study authors: The quantity of clinical and demographic metadata differed by source and by participant and was supplied without curation.

One collaborating source in Seattle enrolled patients while the patients were actively infected and followed the patients over time throughout the course of disease. The collaborating institutions used their own protocols to collect whole blood in K2EDTA tubes. For TCRbeta analysis, collaborators shipped samples in one of three forms: frozen whole blood, isolated PBMCs, or DNA extracted from either of those sample types. TCRbeta CDR3 regions were amplified from genomic DNA by means of the immunoSEQ Assay, a bias-controlled multiplex PCR. The authors' pipeline ran thus. Nucleated cell counts per sample were estimated from amplification of reference gene primers within the assay. To quantify the absolute abundance of each unique TCRbeta CDR3 rearrangement, sequence reads were collapsed and filtered. Productive Simpson clonality was computed per sample as the square root of Simpson's diversity index over productive rearrangements. TCRdb re-hosts the immuneACCESS table, in-frame sequences only. Its copies lack some clones; in the studies checked, an unresolved V gene accounts for under half of them, and the cause for the rest is not known. The V and J calls and the clone size are those of that table, but D and trimming were determined from the DNA. The sample contains about 180,000 clones, approximately 80% of them found a single time. The top ten hold about 6.7% of the sample.

CDR1 is given as MNHEY and CDR2 as SVGEGT, both from the germline V gene. From cysteine to phenylalanine, the CDR3 is 16 amino acids long. Of all the DNA, just the CDR3 is kept, 48 bases in frame from base 1. The germline V end is reduced by 2 bases and the J end by 3 bases; junction bases left unmatched: 7. Recombination linked TRBV6-2 or TRBV6-3 to TRBJ2-7; 10 central bases correspond to TRBD2. Sequencing was performed on peripheral blood. This receptor was identified in a woman between 40 and 55 years old with COVID-19, enrolled during active disease. The CDR3 is CASSYGRTSGNYEQYF. The nucleotide sequence reads as follows: TGTGCCAGCAGTTACGGGAGGACTAGCGGTAACTACGAGCAGTACTTC.